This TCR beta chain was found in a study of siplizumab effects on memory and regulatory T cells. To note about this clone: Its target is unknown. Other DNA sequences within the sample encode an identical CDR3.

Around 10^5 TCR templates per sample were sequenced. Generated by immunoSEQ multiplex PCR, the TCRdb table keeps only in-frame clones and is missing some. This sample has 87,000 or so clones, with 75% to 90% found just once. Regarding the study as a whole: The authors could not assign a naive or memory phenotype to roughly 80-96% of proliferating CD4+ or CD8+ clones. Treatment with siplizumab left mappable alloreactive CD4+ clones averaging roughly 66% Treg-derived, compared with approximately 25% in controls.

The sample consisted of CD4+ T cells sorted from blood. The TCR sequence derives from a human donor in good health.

The CDR3 loop is CASSSPRGMNTEAFF. CDR3 bases: TGTGCCAGCAGTTCCCCGAGGGGCATGAACACTGAAGCTTTCTTT. The genes are TRBV6-5 and TRBJ1-1; tentative D call: TRBD1 (5 bases). Trimming pared 4 bases from V and 0 bases from J, leaving 12 bases between. The germline gives CDR1 MNHEY, CDR2 SVGAGI. This CDR3 has 15 amino acids.